One and the same sample provided the 24 T cell receptor beta chains below, sequenced in a study of CD8 T cells in Susac syndrome. RNA in amounts of roughly 0.5 to 1 ug was reverse transcribed with random hexamers. From the immunoSEQ multiplex PCR reads, TCRdb called clonotypes with MiXCR, one entry per CDR3 protein. The sample has 200,000 or so distinct CDR3 sequences, approximately 96% seen once. The material sequenced was CD4+ T cells from PBMCs. The receptors originated from a human donor with Susac syndrome.

The chain employs TRBV10-3 and TRBJ2-7; D remains ambiguous. The CDR3 is made up of 14 amino acids. In germline, CDR1 is ENHRY, CDR2 SYGVKD. The V and J ends lost 0 bases and 5 bases respectively, with 11 bases between them. The CDR3: CAISESPGLHEQYF. CDR3 nucleotides: TGTGCCATCAGTGAGTCTCCGGGTCTCCACGAGCAGTACTTC.

In this sample, this clonotype turned up once. The chain carries TRBV15 and TRBJ1-5, with 10 bases aligning to TRBD1. CDR1 and CDR2 from the germline V gene are LNHNV and YYDKDF (reference sequence). This CDR3 contains 16 residues. Trimming removed 2 bases from V and 2 bases from J; junction bases left unmatched: 3. The CDR3 bases are TGTGCCACCAGCAGACTCGGGACAGGGGGCAATCAGCCCCAGCATTTT. Translating it yields CATSRLGTGGNQPQHF.

The V gene is TRBV20-1, the J gene TRBJ2-5; D unresolved. CDR3 size: 13 residues. Germline CDR1 reads DFQATT; CDR2 reads SNEGSKA (reference sequence). Trimming stripped 6 bases from V and 2 bases from J, with 13 bases between. CDR3 coding DNA: TGCAGTGCACCGGTTGAAGCACAAGAGACCCAGTACTTC. Translated, it gives CSAPVEAQETQYF.

This chain uses TRBV9 with TRBJ1-2; D call uncertain. The CDR3 runs 14 residues. Germline-derived CDR1 and CDR2 are SGDLS and YYNGEE. The V end was cut by 4 bases, the J end by 3 bases, with 13 bases between. CDR3 sequence: CASSPDQADYGYTF. Written as DNA, the CDR3 is TGTGCCAGCAGCCCCGACCAGGCGGACTATGGCTACACCTTC.

CDR3 coding DNA: TGTGCCAGCAGTAAGGGTCGACAGGGAAAGGAGAGCTCTGGGGCCAACGTCCTGACTTTC. This codes for CASSKGRQGKESSGANVLTF. The chain links TRBV6-8 to TRBJ2-6; 7 bases match TRBD1. CDR1 is MNHGY and CDR2 is SAAAGT in the germline V gene. With V trimmed by 5 bases and J by 0 bases, 16 bases remained unmatched. The CDR3 is 20 amino acids.

The V gene is TRBV20-1, the J gene TRBJ2-1; 10 positions agree with TRBD1. Trimming at V came to 6 bases and at J to 7 bases, leaving 6 bases not matched to a gene. The germline V gene has CDR1 DFQATT and CDR2 SNEGSKA (reference sequence). This CDR3 has 13 residues. CDR3: CSALGQGGNEQFF. The CDR3 nucleotides are TGCAGTGCATTAGGACAGGGGGGGAATGAGCAGTTCTTC.

This chain joins TRBV30 and TRBJ2-1, with D perhaps matching TRBD1 (6 bases). V was pared by 3 bases and J by 4 bases, with 16 bases between. The CDR3 totals 15 residues. CDR1 is GTSNPN and CDR2 is SVGIG in the germline V gene (reference sequence). CDR3 amino acids: CAWRSDRFPYNEQFF. CDR3 nucleotides: TGTGCCTGGAGATCCGACAGGTTTCCTTACAATGAGCAGTTCTTC. Full variable domain (rest looked up from reference TRBV30 and TRBJ2-1): SQTIHQWPATLVQPVGSPLSLECTVEGTSNPNLYWYRQAAGRGLQLLFYSVGIGQISSEVPQNLSASRPQDRQFILSSKKLLLSDSGFYLCAWRSDRFPYNEQFFGPGTRLTVL.

The chain employs TRBV4-3 and TRBJ2-5; no firm D call. V was pared by 5 bases and J by 0 bases, with 13 bases between. CDR3 length: 15 amino acids. Germline CDR1 LGHNA, CDR2 YSLEER. CDR3 region: CASSAAAENQETQYF. The CDR3 coding sequence is TGCGCCAGCAGCGCGGCGGCAGAGAACCAAGAGACCCAGTACTTC.

This rearrangement joins TRBV9 to TRBJ1-2, with D possibly being TRBD1 (6 bases). Trimming pared 7 bases from V and 8 bases from J, leaving 15 bases between. CDR1 is SGDLS, CDR2 YYNGEE, per germline. This CDR3 is 12 amino acids long. CDR3 sequence (DNA): TGTGCCAGCGGAGGGGGGAACCGCGGCTACACCTTC. Translation: CASGGGNRGYTF.

The chain employs TRBV7-9 and TRBJ2-1, with D uncertain. Germline CDR1 is SEHNR and CDR2 is FQNEAQ (reference sequence). The CDR3 totals 13 residues. The ends were cut back, 5 bases at V and 5 bases at J, with 10 bases in the middle. CDR3 sequence reads: CASSALWNNEQFF. CDR3 in DNA: TGTGCCAGCAGCGCCCTTTGGAACAATGAGCAGTTCTTC.

The chain recombines TRBV28 with TRBJ2-7, with 9 bases that match TRBD1. Germline trimming cut 7 bases from V and 2 bases from J; bases unmatched to any gene: 3. There are 13 residues in the CDR3. Germline CDR1 reads MDHEN; CDR2 reads SYDVKM. The CDR3 DNA follows: TGTGCCAGCAACCGGGACAGGGCCTACGAGCAGTACTTC. Amino acids: CASNRDRAYEQYF.

The rearrangement uses TRBV29-1 and TRBJ1-2; 8 nucleotides align to TRBD1. CDR1 and CDR2 (germline): SQVTM, ANQGSEA. J was trimmed by 2 bases and V by 1 base; bases with no gene match: 15. The CDR3 runs to 18 residues. The CDR3 reads CSVEVYPVRTGTNYGYTF. The CDR3 coding sequence is TGCAGCGTTGAAGTCTATCCTGTAAGGACAGGGACCAACTATGGCTACACCTTC.

The V call is TRBV30, the J call TRBJ1-3; D gene unclear. This CDR3 region has 12 residues. Germline V lookup: CDR1 GTSNPN, CDR2 SVGIG (reference sequence). Trimming shortened V by 2 bases and J by 0 bases, and 2 bases separated the two germline ends. CDR3 protein: CAWSPSGNTIYF. The CDR3 coding sequence is TGTGCCTGGAGTCCCTCTGGAAACACCATATATTTT. The full variable domain, its missing parts supplied by reference TRBV30 and TRBJ1-3, is SQTIHQWPATLVQPVGSPLSLECTVEGTSNPNLYWYRQAAGRGLQLLFYSVGIGQISSEVPQNLSASRPQDRQFILSSKKLLLSDSGFYLCAWSPSGNTIYFGEGSWLTVV.

The genes are TRBV4-1 and TRBJ2-3; D could derive from TRBD1 or TRBD2 (5 bases each). CDR3 length equals 15 residues. The V end was cut by 7 bases, the J end by 3 bases, with 17 bases between. The V gene's germline CDR1 is MGHRA and CDR2 YSYEKL. This CDR3 reads CASNRDQLGTDTQYF. The CDR3 DNA reads TGCGCCAGCAATCGGGACCAGCTGGGGACAGATACGCAGTATTTT.

The gene calls are TRBV3-1 and TRBJ2-5; no clear D. The germline gives CDR1 LGHDT, CDR2 YNNKEL (reference sequence). This CDR3 is built from 14 residues. With 0 bases removed from V and 5 bases from J, the gap between germline ends came to 10 bases. CDR3 amino acids: CASSQDSVGETQYF. The CDR3 coding sequence is TGTGCCAGCAGCCAAGATTCCGTGGGGGAGACCCAGTACTTC.

The chain carries TRBV12-3 or TRBV12-4 and TRBJ1-2, with D unclear. Trimming removed 5 bases at V and 4 bases at J, with 11 bases between. The CDR3 covers 13 residues. The CDR3 nucleotides read TGTGCCAGCAGTGATCTTACGAGCTATGGCTACACCTTC. It translates to CASSDLTSYGYTF.

The rearrangement links TRBV27 to TRBJ2-6; unclear D gene. V was clipped by 4 bases and J by 2 bases, with 9 bases between them. The V gene's germline CDR1 is MNHEY and CDR2 SMNVEV (reference sequence). The CDR3 has 15 amino acids. The CDR3 loop is CASSSSSAGANVLTF. The CDR3 region has the DNA TGTGCCAGCAGTTCCAGTAGTGCTGGGGCCAACGTCCTGACTTTC. Complete variable domain (other parts from reference TRBV27 and TRBJ2-6): EAQVTQNPRYLITVTGKKLTVTCSQNMNHEYMSWYRQDPGLGLRQIYYSMNVEVTDKGDVPEGYKVSRKEKRNFPLILESPSPNQTSLYFCASSSSSAGANVLTFGAGSRLTVL.

The chain joins TRBV14 to TRBJ2-1; D might be TRBD1 or TRBD2, each matching 6 bases. Germline lookup yields CDR1 SGHDN and CDR2 FVKESK. CDR3 size: 15 residues. The V end was cut by 5 bases, the J end by 2 bases, with 13 bases between. The CDR3, as DNA: TGTGCCAGCAGCATTTACAGGGAGGCCTACAATGAGCAGTTCTTC. It translates to CASSIYREAYNEQFF.

This chain joins TRBV27 and TRBJ2-3, with 7 bases identical to TRBD2. Germline V CDR1 and CDR2: MNHEY, SMNVEV (reference sequence). J gave up 2 bases and V 4 bases, and 9 bases lay outside the gene matches. The CDR3 contains 16 residues. CDR3 in DNA: TGTGCCAGCAGTTCCCGACTAGCCCGTCCCACAGATACGCAGTATTTT. This translates into CASSSRLARPTDTQYF.

This clonotype came up once. The chain combines TRBV20-1 with TRBJ2-5; 10 nucleotides agree with TRBD1. With V trimmed by 5 bases and J by 3 bases, 3 bases remained unmatched. Per germline, CDR1 DFQATT and CDR2 SNEGSKA (reference sequence). The CDR3 sequence is 13 residues long. CDR3 nucleotides: TGCAGTGCTGGGGGGACAGGGGAAGAGACCCAGTACTTC. This codes for CSAGGTGEETQYF.

The rearrangement joins TRBV18 to TRBJ2-1, with 7 nucleotides matching TRBD1. The germline gives CDR1 KGHSH, CDR2 LQKENI. This CDR3 has 15 amino acids. With V trimmed by 3 bases and J by 8 bases, 10 bases remained unmatched. The DNA of the CDR3 is TGTGCCAGCTCACCGCAACGGACAGGCCTGGATGAGCAGTTCTTC. Translated, it gives CASSPQRTGLDEQFF.

V and J are TRBV12-5 and TRBJ1-1; tentative D call: TRBD1 (6 bases). Looked up from germline, CDR1 is LGHNT and CDR2 is FRNRAP. The CDR3 length is 14 residues. V lost 3 bases, J lost 4 bases, and 12 bases lay in between. The CDR3 DNA reads as TGTGCTAGTGGTTTAGGGAGGGGGGTCACTGAAGCTTTCTTT. Translated: CASGLGRGVTEAFF. Drawing the rest from reference TRBV12-5 and TRBJ1-1, the complete variable domain is DARVTQTPRHKVTEMGQEVTMRCQPILGHNTVFWYRQTMMQGLELLAYFRNRAPLDDSGMPKDRFSAEMPDATLATLKIQPSEPRDSAVYFCASGLGRGVTEAFFGQGTRLTVV.

The chain has TRBV10-3 and TRBJ2-1; 9 bases match TRBD2. Per the germline V gene, CDR1 is ENHRY and CDR2 is SYGVKD. The CDR3 is 17 amino acids. The V gene end was trimmed by 5 bases and the J gene end by 0 bases; junction bases not matched to a gene: 8. CDR3 sequence: CAISPSGRGGSYNEQFF. The CDR3 coding sequence is TGTGCCATCAGTCCATCGGGGCGGGGGGGCTCCTACAATGAGCAGTTCTTC.

The J gene is TRBJ1-1, the V gene TRBV5-1, with D unresolved. CDR1 is SGHRS and CDR2 is YFSETQ in the germline V gene. V was clipped by 1 base and J by 0 bases, with 7 bases between them. The CDR3 totals 14 residues. The CDR3 sequence: CASSLLPVNTEAFF. The CDR3, as DNA: TGCGCCAGCAGCTTGCTCCCCGTGAACACTGAAGCTTTCTTT.